The 3 T cell receptor beta chains listed next were all sequenced from one sample in a study of T cell changes during pregnancy in multiple sclerosis. Generated by immunoSEQ multiplex PCR, the TCRdb table keeps only in-frame clones and is missing some. The sample lists roughly 41,000 clones, 80% to 90% occurring once. The material sequenced was CD4+ T cells from peripheral blood mononuclear cells, taken in the first trimester of pregnancy. The receptors were gathered from a female donor with multiple sclerosis, enrolled in a pregnancy study.

This chain links TRBV4-2 with TRBJ2-5; 7 bases are shared with TRBD2. The trim removed 0 bases at V and 2 bases at J, leaving 3 bases unmatched. Germline values: CDR1 LGHNA, CDR2 YNFKEQ. The CDR3 runs 15 residues. This CDR3 is CASSQDRGLQETQYF. Here the CDR3 DNA reads TGTGCCAGCAGCCAAGATCGGGGACTACAAGAGACCCAGTACTTC.

This chain connects TRBV19 to TRBJ2-1, with TRBD2 as a possible D gene (6 bases). The V gene lost 7 bases and the J gene lost 15 bases, with 22 bases spanning the gap. CDR3 size: 13 residues. Germline lookup yields CDR1 LNHDA and CDR2 SQIVND (reference sequence). In nucleotides, the CDR3 is TGTGCCAGTATTGGGAGCGGGTCCCGTATTTGGTTCTTC. Translation: CASIGSGSRIWFF.

This chain links TRBV4-2 with TRBJ2-1, with 9 bases that match TRBD1. The CDR3 has 16 amino acids. Germline CDR1 LGHNA, CDR2 YNFKEQ. V trimming: 1 base; J trimming: 7 bases; junction bases outside the gene matches: 8. The CDR3 loop is CASSQGRQGDRNEQFF. CDR3 sequence (DNA): TGTGCCAGCAGCCAAGGGCGACAGGGGGATAGGAATGAGCAGTTCTTC.